This is a list of T cell receptor beta chains from one sample in a study of blood T cell repertoires in COVID-19. Assay used: immunoSEQ multiplex PCR; TCRdb lists only in-frame clones, some missing. The sample has 200,000 or so clones; 87% are singletons. Sequencing input: PBMCs or T cells enriched from blood (not recorded which). The receptors come from a man aged 25-40 years who had recovered from COVID-19. The conserved cysteine and the conserved F or W are not part of the CDR3 here.

J gene: TRBJ2-1
V gene: TRBV4-3
CDR3 protein: ASSQFFAGELDEQF

J gene: TRBJ2-1
V gene: TRBV6-5
CDR3 protein: ASSGAGSEQF

J gene: TRBJ2-2
V gene: TRBV6-5
CDR3 protein: ASSYSSGYTGELF

J gene: TRBJ1-1
V gene: TRBV7-2
CDR3 protein: ASSFGGDTEAF

J gene: TRBJ2-7
V gene: TRBV9
CDR3 protein: ASSVRGYEQY

J gene: TRBJ1-1
V gene: TRBV6-5
CDR3 protein: ASTPGRENTEAF

J gene: TRBJ1-2
V gene: TRBV11-2
CDR3 protein: ASSGGYGYT

J gene: TRBJ1-1
V gene: TRBV27
CDR3 protein: ATSSGALTEAF

J gene: TRBJ1-6
V gene: TRBV7-3
CDR3 protein: ASSPGLTTSPLH

J gene: TRBJ1-2
V gene: TRBV30
CDR3 protein: AWSVPGANYGYT

J gene: TRBJ2-2
V gene: TRBV7-7
CDR3 protein: ASSSQGDRAGELF

J gene: TRBJ2-3
V gene: TRBV7-8
CDR3 protein: ASSPAGGRADTQY

J gene: TRBJ2-7
V gene: TRBV10-3
CDR3 protein: ATRTSGMLEQY

J gene: TRBJ2-1
V gene: TRBV30
CDR3 protein: AWSVSGGNEQF

J gene: TRBJ2-7
V gene: TRBV28
CDR3 protein: ASSPIDRDGDEQY

J gene: TRBJ2-4
V gene: TRBV6-1
CDR3 protein: ASSEIGGSGKNIQY

J gene: TRBJ2-1
V gene: TRBV19
CDR3 protein: ASSLDTVLDEQF

J gene: TRBJ2-1
V gene: TRBV7-3
CDR3 protein: ASSFTPRLAAYNEQF

J gene: TRBJ1-4
V gene: TRBV30
CDR3 protein: AWSRSGEGGEKLF

J gene: TRBJ2-7
V gene: TRBV19
CDR3 protein: ASSIDLGAVREQY

J gene: TRBJ1-1
V gene: TRBV7-9
CDR3 protein: ASKIQGARGNTEAF

J gene: TRBJ2-1
V gene: TRBV27
CDR3 protein: ASRRTGDYYNEQF

J gene: TRBJ1-3
V gene: TRBV4-1
CDR3 protein: ASSHWDREVSGNTIY

J gene: TRBJ2-5
V gene: TRBV4-1
CDR3 protein: ASSRYYRGQETQY

J gene: TRBJ2-2
V gene: TRBV24-1
CDR3 protein: ATSTGETGELF

J gene: TRBJ1-1
V gene: TRBV29-1
CDR3 protein: SGTGYATEAF

J gene: TRBJ2-1
V gene: TRBV19
CDR3 protein: ASSIPMDIQDNEQF

J gene: TRBJ1-1
V gene: TRBV28
CDR3 protein: ASSSGQGGTEAF

J gene: TRBJ2-7
V gene: TRBV11-1
CDR3 protein: ASSLDLGQAWEQY

J gene: TRBJ2-7
V gene: TRBV19
CDR3 protein: ASSMQREPYEQY

J gene: TRBJ1-3
V gene: TRBV12-3/TRBV12-4
CDR3 protein: ASSLTELNTIY

J gene: TRBJ2-3
V gene: TRBV19
CDR3 protein: ASSIEGVVTQY

J gene: TRBJ2-1
V gene: TRBV14
CDR3 protein: ASSWTSGSSYNEQF

J gene: TRBJ1-2
V gene: TRBV14
CDR3 protein: ASSQGTGTGRGYT

J gene: TRBJ1-5
V gene: TRBV28
CDR3 protein: ASRQYSGTGDQPQH

J gene: TRBJ1-1
V gene: TRBV4-2
CDR3 protein: ASSQDFGTGAANTEAF

J gene: TRBJ2-7
V gene: TRBV28
CDR3 protein: ASSPGQGHSYEQY

J gene: TRBJ2-1
V gene: TRBV11-3
CDR3 protein: ASSLEQGGYNEQF

J gene: TRBJ1-5
V gene: TRBV6-2/TRBV6-3
CDR3 protein: ASSYKRRQESNQPQH

J gene: TRBJ1-3
V gene: TRBV9
CDR3 protein: ASSVEQGLGTIY